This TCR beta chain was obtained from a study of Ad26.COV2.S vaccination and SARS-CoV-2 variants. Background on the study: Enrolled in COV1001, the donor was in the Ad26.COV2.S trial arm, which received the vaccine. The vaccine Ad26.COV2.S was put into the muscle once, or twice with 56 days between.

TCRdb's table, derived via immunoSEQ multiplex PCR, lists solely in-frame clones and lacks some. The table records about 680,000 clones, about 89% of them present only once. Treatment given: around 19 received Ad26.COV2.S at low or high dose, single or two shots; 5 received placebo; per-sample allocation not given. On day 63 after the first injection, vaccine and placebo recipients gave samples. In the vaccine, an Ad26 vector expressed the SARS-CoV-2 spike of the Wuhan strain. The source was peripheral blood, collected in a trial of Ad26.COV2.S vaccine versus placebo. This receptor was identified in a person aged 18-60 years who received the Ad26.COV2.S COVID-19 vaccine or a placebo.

DNA for the CDR3: TGTGCCAGCTCACCACCTGACCGTCCGGGATCTAACTATGGCTACACCTTC. Its protein product is CASSPPDRPGSNYGYTF. The rearrangement joins TRBV18 to TRBJ1-2; D is uncertain. The V end was cut by 0 bases, the J end by 0 bases, with 14 bases between. The CDR3 totals 17 residues. Per the germline V gene, CDR1 is KGHSH and CDR2 is LQKENI. Together with reference TRBV18 and TRBJ1-2, the CDR3 gives the full variable domain: NAGVMQNPRHLVRRRGQEARLRCSPMKGHSHVYWYRQLPEEGLKFMVYLQKENIIDESGMPKERFSAEFPKEGPSILRIQQVVRGDSAAYFCASSPPDRPGSNYGYTFGSGTRLTVV.